This T cell receptor beta chain appears in the sequencing data of a study of cytomegalovirus exposure and HLA in healthy donors. Notes on the study in general: The study flagged some 170 TCR beta chains as cytomegalovirus-associated. The classifier, whose performance was assessed in both the original and validation cohorts, reportedly diagnosed cytomegalovirus status with high specificity and sensitivity. TCR beta V- and J-gene trimming was later associated with a missense DCLRE1C variant.

Vbeta (60) and Jbeta (13) primers were used in the PCR. In the original workflow: Later work found about 80 million unique TCR beta chains, with 9.5 million to 11 million shared. Profiling relied on immunoSEQ multiplex PCR, and the TCRdb table lists in-frame clones only, not all of them. That table supplies the V and J calls and clone size; D and trimming were determined from the DNA. The sample has approximately 170,000 clones; over 70% are singletons. With regard to this clone: Antigen: not known.

Germline loops: CDR1 SQVTM, CDR2 ANQGSEA. J lost 3 bases, V lost 1 base, and 1 base had no gene match. There are 14 residues in the CDR3. The source is a boy aged 2 to 9 in good health and CMV-seronegative. This sequence joins TRBV29-1 and TRBJ1-2, with TRBD1 identical over 11 bases. The sequenced sample was PBMCs. The CDR3 DNA follows: TGCAGCGTTGAAGGGACAGGGGGCGACTATGGCTACACCTTC. It is translated as CSVEGTGGDYGYTF. The full variable domain, with the rest looked up from reference TRBV29-1 and TRBJ1-2, is SAVISQKPSRDICQRGTSLTIQCQVDSQVTMMFWYRQQPGQSLTLIATANQGSEATYESGFVIDKFPISRPNLTFSTLTVSNMSPEDSSIYLCSVEGTGGDYGYTFGSGTRLTVV.